Listed below are T cell receptor beta chains from one sample, sequenced in a study of T cell changes during pregnancy in multiple sclerosis. Libraries were prepared by immunoSEQ multiplex PCR; TCRdb keeps only in-frame clonotypes and omits some of them. The sample has 110,000 or so clones; about 93% are singletons. This specimen consisted of peripheral blood, obtained before pregnancy. All receptors come from a female donor with multiple sclerosis, enrolled in a pregnancy study. Both conserved end residues are part of each CDR3. A D gene is named only where the DNA matches it firmly. Expanded clones are given a class, and other clones once, few, many or no size at all.

size: -; J: TRBJ2-2; V: TRBV4-2; D: -; length: 16; DNA: TGTGCCAGCAGCCCAGGGGGCGGGAGGGACCCCGGGGAGCTGTTTTTT; CDR3: CASSPGGGRDPGELFF
size: -; J: TRBJ2-3; V: TRBV11-3; D: -; length: 13; DNA: TGTGCCAGCAGCTTAGATCTATCAGATACGCAGTATTTT; CDR3: CASSLDLSDTQYF
size: -; J: TRBJ2-1; V: TRBV5-6; D: TRBD2; length: 16; DNA: TGTGCCAGCAGCTTGGTGTTGCTAGCGGACTACAATGAGCAGTTCTTC; CDR3: CASSLVLLADYNEQFF
size: -; J: TRBJ1-1; V: TRBV19; D: -; length: 14; DNA: TGTGCCAGTAGTACCGGACAGTTGAACACTGAAGCTTTCTTT; CDR3: CASSTGQLNTEAFF
size: -; J: TRBJ2-1; V: TRBV5-1; D: TRBD1; length: 15; DNA: TGCGCCAGCAGCTTGGAGCAGGGGGCGGGTAATGAGCAGTTCTTC; CDR3: CASSLEQGAGNEQFF
size: -; J: TRBJ2-7; V: TRBV7-3; D: -; length: 13; DNA: TGTGCCAGCAGCTTAGCCCCAGGGTACGAGCAGTACTTC; CDR3: CASSLAPGYEQYF
size: -; J: TRBJ1-1; V: TRBV5-4; D: TRBD1; length: 12; DNA: TGTGCCAGCAGCGACCCGACAGGGCGAGCTTTCTTT; CDR3: CASSDPTGRAFF
size: once; J: TRBJ1-2; V: TRBV11-2; D: TRBD1; length: 14; DNA: TGTGCCAGCAGCTTCATACAGGGGGACTATGGCTACACCTTC; CDR3: CASSFIQGDYGYTF
size: -; J: TRBJ2-1; V: TRBV13; D: TRBD2; length: 17; DNA: TGTGCCAGCAGAGAAAAGGGGAGCGGGGGGTCCTACAATGAGCAGTTCTTC; CDR3: CASREKGSGGSYNEQFF
size: -; J: TRBJ2-7; V: TRBV6-4; D: TRBD1; length: 14; DNA: TGTGCCAGCAGTGACCTCGACAGGGTGGGCGAGCAGTACTTC; CDR3: CASSDLDRVGEQYF
size: -; J: TRBJ2-1; V: TRBV11-3; D: TRBD2; length: 17; DNA: TGTGCCAGCAGCTTCGGGGAGGGTTGGGGCTCCTACAATGAGCAGTTCTTC; CDR3: CASSFGEGWGSYNEQFF
size: -; J: TRBJ1-4; V: TRBV6-1; D: -; length: 13; DNA: TGTGCCAGCAGATTACTGACTAATGAAAAACTGTTTTTT; CDR3: CASRLLTNEKLFF
size: -; J: TRBJ2-2; V: TRBV19; D: TRBD2; length: 12; DNA: TGTGCCAGTACCCTAGCGGCCGGGGAGCTGTTTTTT; CDR3: CASTLAAGELFF
size: -; J: TRBJ1-1; V: TRBV5-6; D: -; length: 14; DNA: TGTGCCAGCAGCTCGACAGGCCCGAGCACTGAAGCTTTCTTT; CDR3: CASSSTGPSTEAFF
size: -; J: TRBJ1-1; V: TRBV6-6; D: -; length: 14; DNA: TGTGCCAGCGCCCCCAGGGTGGGGAACACTGAAGCTTTCTTT; CDR3: CASAPRVGNTEAFF
size: -; J: TRBJ1-1; V: TRBV11-3; D: -; length: 13; DNA: TGTGCCAGCAGCCAAGACACAAACACTGAAGCTTTCTTT; CDR3: CASSQDTNTEAFF
size: -; J: TRBJ2-7; V: TRBV5-1; D: -; length: 13; DNA: TGCGCCAGCAGCTTGGGGGGCCACTACGAGCAGTACTTC; CDR3: CASSLGGHYEQYF
size: -; J: TRBJ2-7; V: TRBV29-1; D: TRBD1; length: 13; DNA: TGCAGCGTGAGCTCGGGGACAGGTCGCGAGCAGTACTTC; CDR3: CSVSSGTGREQYF
size: -; J: TRBJ2-1; V: TRBV7-2; D: -; length: 15; DNA: TGTGCCAGCAGCCCCCGAGGGGGTAGCCCCAATGAGCAGTTCTTC; CDR3: CASSPRGGSPNEQFF
size: -; J: TRBJ1-2; V: TRBV5-1; D: -; length: 15; DNA: TGCGCCAGCAGCTCGCTGACAGGAACTAACTATGGCTACACCTTC; CDR3: CASSSLTGTNYGYTF
size: -; J: TRBJ2-2; V: TRBV2; D: TRBD2; length: 15; DNA: TGTGCCAGCTCTGTCCTAGCGGTAAACACCGGGGAGCTGTTTTTT; CDR3: CASSVLAVNTGELFF
size: -; J: TRBJ1-5; V: TRBV28; D: TRBD1; length: 15; DNA: TGTGCCAGCAGCCCTACAGGGGGCGTTAATCAGCCCCAGCATTTT; CDR3: CASSPTGGVNQPQHF
size: -; J: TRBJ2-5; V: TRBV7-9; D: -; length: 13; DNA: TGTGCCAGCAGCTTCACCGTACGGGAGACCCAGTACTTC; CDR3: CASSFTVRETQYF
size: once; J: TRBJ2-3; V: TRBV19; D: -; length: 13; DNA: TGTGCCAGTAGTATGGCAGTAATAGATACGCAGTATTTT; CDR3: CASSMAVIDTQYF
size: -; J: TRBJ2-5; V: TRBV7-9; D: -; length: 13; DNA: TGTGCCAGCAGACGGGACTTGGAAGAGACCCAGTACTTC; CDR3: CASRRDLEETQYF
size: -; J: TRBJ1-2; V: TRBV2; D: TRBD1; length: 15; DNA: TGTGCCAGCTCTTTTAAACAGGGGGCGTTCTATGGCTACACCTTC; CDR3: CASSFKQGAFYGYTF
size: -; J: TRBJ2-1; V: TRBV28; D: -; length: 11; DNA: TGTGCCAGCAAAAGGGGGGGGGAGCAGTTCTTC; CDR3: CASKRGGEQFF
size: -; J: TRBJ2-5; V: TRBV5-1; D: TRBD1; length: 14; DNA: TGCGCCAGCAGCATAGGACAGGGGAAAGAGACCCAGTACTTC; CDR3: CASSIGQGKETQYF
size: -; J: TRBJ2-1; V: TRBV19; D: TRBD2; length: 15; DNA: TGTGCCAGTAGTACCCGGGCGGGAGATCGAGGTGAGCAGTTCTTC; CDR3: CASSTRAGDRGEQFF
size: -; J: TRBJ1-4; V: TRBV19; D: -; length: 14; DNA: TGTGCCAGTAGTATGCGGACAACTAATGAAAAACTGTTTTTT; CDR3: CASSMRTTNEKLFF
size: -; J: TRBJ2-1; V: TRBV14; D: TRBD2; length: 17; DNA: TGTGCCAGCAGCCGGGAACTAGCGGGTCCCTCTACAAATGAGCAGTTCTTC; CDR3: CASSRELAGPSTNEQFF
size: -; J: TRBJ1-5; V: TRBV10-3; D: -; length: 16; DNA: TGTGCCATCAGTGAAGCCGGGACACATAGCAATCAGCCCCAGCATTTT; CDR3: CAISEAGTHSNQPQHF
size: once; J: TRBJ2-1; V: TRBV9; D: -; length: 14; DNA: TGTGCCAGCAGCGGTAGCATCTCCTACAATGAGCAGTTCTTC; CDR3: CASSGSISYNEQFF
size: -; J: TRBJ1-2; V: TRBV7-9; D: -; length: 15; DNA: TGTGCCAGCAGCCCGAGACCCGACTATCAGGGGGGCTACACCTTC; CDR3: CASSPRPDYQGGYTF
size: -; J: TRBJ2-5; V: TRBV14; D: TRBD1; length: 18; DNA: TGTGCCAGCAGCCAAGTGAGAGGGGGCGAATTTTTTCGGGAGACCCAGTACTTC; CDR3: CASSQVRGGEFFRETQYF